This T cell receptor (beta chain) stems from a study of T cell responses to AZD1222 COVID-19 vaccine (TCRdb year 2021). About the investigation overall: TCR sequencing covered more than 230 trial participants: 200 to 220 given two doses of AZD1222 and 26 given two doses of MenACWY control vaccine. Trial participants were enrolled by age into 18-55, 56-69 and 70-plus year subgroups, with roughly 160, 29 and 62 TCR-sequenced participants respectively. Broad study findings and their caveats: The whole spike protein was spanned by vaccine-associated CD4 TCRs, and dominant responses were seen in regions 160-218 and 743-854. No day 14 peak-response samples were available, so repertoires were characterized only after the peak T cell response. Spike-specific TCR breadth and depth rose significantly after two AZD1222 doses compared with day 0 and with MenACWY recipients. Most participants were white British and females outnumbered males, and the authors suggested that clonal diversity may have been underestimated. Epitopes outside the regions mutated in the B.1.351 and B.1.1.7 variants were reportedly recognized by nearly half of the unique spike-specific TCRs. In the small 56-69-year group, the increase in depth fell short of significance, most likely because of low power. Conclusions about previously exposed vaccinees are limited, since just five or six AZD1222 recipients were seropositive for SARS-CoV-2 at baseline.

A remark on this clone: Its cognate antigen has yet to be identified. No much larger clone exists at a distance of one base, and base qualities are not known.

The sample's time point, from its label and the paper: about 28 days (+/-7) after the second vaccine dose. AZD1222 recipients whose second dose came at about 4 weeks and those whose second dose came at about 12 weeks were combined into one group, since spike-specific TCR depth and breadth did not differ between the two schedules. Vaccinee samples were obtained from the UK trials COV001 and COV002, which included a single-blind randomized controlled phase 2/3 trial of AZD1222 (ChAdOx1 nCoV-19) in healthy adults. For TCRbeta chain sequencing, PBMC samples were collected from trial participants at day 0 and at day 28 after the second dose. The CDR3 regions of human TCRbeta chains were analyzed by immunosequencing. As for how the authors treated the data: TCRs in the repertoires were matched against a reference library of SARS-CoV-2-specific TCRs that had been generated with the MIRA antigen-specificity platform. Breadth was defined as the fraction of unique TCRs that were SARS-CoV-2-associated. Depth was defined as the fraction of total T cells that were SARS-CoV-2-associated. Using the MIRA data, each spike-specific TCR was mapped to the spike region that the TCR reacts to and placed in a CD4 or CD8 class. Log10-transformed breadth and depth values were compared by one-way ANOVA with Sidak's multiple comparisons tests. The clones in this table, taken by TCRdb from immuneACCESS, are in-frame only. Not every clone is retained; where verified, under half of the shortfall comes from an unresolved V gene, and the cause of the rest is unknown. That table furnishes V, J and clone size, whereas the DNA furnished D and trimming. The sample contains 85,000 to 90,000 clones, approximately 90% of them found a single time. The ten most abundant clones make up about 5.7% of the sample.

The CDR3 goes from the cysteine to the phenylalanine over 14 residues. The CDR3 DNA has 42 bases and is translated from base 1. Germline trimming amounts to 0 bases on V and 6 bases on J, with 1 as the count of junction bases outside the gene matches. The germline V gene (reference sequence) yields SGHNT for CDR1 and YYREEE for CDR2. The sequence derives from an adult who received the AZD1222 COVID-19 vaccine. The sample in question was peripheral blood, obtained 28 days after the second AZD1222 dose. This receptor chain uses TRBV5-4 and TRBJ2-2, with TRBD2 identical over 8 junction bases. The nucleotide sequence is given as TGTGCCAGCAGCTTGGCGGGGGGGCCCGGGGAGCTGTTTTTT. Its coded protein is CASSLAGGPGELFF. Outside the CDR3, residues come from the reference TRBV5-4 and TRBJ2-2 proteins, so the full variable domain is: ETGVTQSPTHLIKTRGQQVTLRCSSQSGHNTVSWYQQALGQGPQFIFQYYREEENGRGNFPPRFSGLQFPNYSSELNVNALELDDSALYLCASSLAGGPGELFFGEGSRLTVL.